Below, one T cell receptor beta chain is given with its context. No antigen is known for it. The data derive from a study of T cell responses to AZD1222 COVID-19 vaccine. General study results and limits: Repertoire sampling occurred only after the peak T cell response.

The CDR3 contains 15 residues. V was pared by 2 bases and J by 3 bases, with 5 bases of the junction left unmatched. The V gene's germline CDR1 is SGHRS and CDR2 YFSETQ. Measured with immunoSEQ multiplex PCR; TCRdb has only the in-frame clones, and not every one. The sample has more than 100,000 clones, around 86% seen once. The gene calls are TRBV5-1 and TRBJ2-1; 7 nucleotides agree with TRBD1. The input for sequencing was peripheral blood, taken on day 0 of AZD1222 vaccination. The sequence derives from an adult in good health. The CDR3: CASSLTGDGYNEQFF. The CDR3 DNA follows: TGCGCCAGCAGCTTAACAGGGGACGGCTACAATGAGCAGTTCTTC.